Listed here is a single T cell receptor (beta chain). Some clones are missing from TCRdb's copy, which holds only in-frame ones; the method was immunoSEQ multiplex PCR. The sample includes roughly 70,000 clones, about 88% of them seen just once. The sample comes from a study of blood T cell repertoires in COVID-19. The overall study: Collection of acute and convalescent COVID-19 samples took place in the United States, Italy and Spain. Nucleic acid was either cDNA or gDNA, and it came from T cells, B-cell-depleted T cells, or PBMCs.

This CDR3 is built from 11 residues. V lost 6 bases and J 8 bases, leaving 7 bases between the germline ends. Germline lookup yields CDR1 MNHEY and CDR2 SVGAGI. This receptor was identified in a man aged 65 to 79 with acute or convalescent COVID-19. Sequenced: peripheral blood. The V and J genes are TRBV6-5 and TRBJ1-4; no clear D gene. CDR3 in amino acids: CASSLEEKLFF. In DNA form, the CDR3 reads TGTGCCAGCAGCCTGGAGGAAAAACTGTTTTTT.